This entry lists 16 T cell receptor beta chains sequenced from one sample in a study of T cell responses to AZD1222 COVID-19 vaccine. Assay used: immunoSEQ multiplex PCR; TCRdb lists only in-frame clones, some missing. The table includes about 130,000 clones, over 90% detected once. Specimen: peripheral blood, collected on day 0 of AZD1222 vaccination. All receptors derive from an adult in good health.

This clone was observed once. This rearrangement joins TRBV18 to TRBJ2-7; 10 bases agree with TRBD1. The CDR3 consists of 14 residues. With 4 bases clipped from V and 5 bases from J, the junction kept 5 bases outside the gene matches. The germline CDR1 and CDR2 sequences are KGHSH and LQKENI. The DNA of the CDR3 is TGTGCCAGCTCACTGGGACAGGGGCTGAACGAGCAGTACTTC. It encodes CASSLGQGLNEQYF.

V and J are TRBV24-1 and TRBJ2-3; the D is unclear. The CDR3 totals 13 residues. V was shortened by 0 bases and J by 4 bases, with 4 bases between the two germline ends. The germline CDR1 and CDR2 sequences are KGHDR and SFDVKD. CDR3 DNA: TGTGCCACCAGTGATTTGTTTTCAGATACGCAGTATTTT. It encodes CATSDLFSDTQYF.

The genes are TRBV5-1 and TRBJ1-6, with 9 positions matching TRBD1. CDR1 and CDR2 (germline): SGHRS, YFSETQ. After removal of 2 bases from V and 5 bases from J, the junction contained 5 bases not matched to a gene. This CDR3 is built from 16 residues. CDR3 protein: CASSFPGTGNNSPLHF. The DNA for the CDR3 is TGCGCCAGCAGCTTCCCCGGGACAGGGAATAATTCACCCCTCCACTTT.

The rearrangement uses TRBV27 and TRBJ2-2; D is perhaps TRBD2 (5 bases). Germline values: CDR1 MNHEY, CDR2 SMNVEV (reference sequence). Trimming took 5 bases from V and 7 from J, leaving 23 bases between them. There are 17 residues in the CDR3. CDR3: CASSPRVRDAFDGELFF. The CDR3 DNA reads TGTGCCAGCAGTCCGAGGGTCCGGGATGCGTTCGACGGGGAGCTGTTTTTT.

The chain couples TRBV30 to TRBJ1-5; D is perhaps TRBD1 (6 bases). Germline V gene data show CDR1 as GTSNPN and CDR2 as SVGIG (reference sequence). Trimming stripped 4 bases from V and 5 bases from J, with 12 bases between. The CDR3 totals 13 residues. The CDR3 nucleotides are TGTGCCTGGAACAGGGAGATAGATCAGCCCCAGCATTTT. Amino acids: CAWNREIDQPQHF. Full variable domain (remainder filled in from reference TRBV30 and TRBJ1-5): SQTIHQWPATLVQPVGSPLSLECTVEGTSNPNLYWYRQAAGRGLQLLFYSVGIGQISSEVPQNLSASRPQDRQFILSSKKLLLSDSGFYLCAWNREIDQPQHFGDGTRLSIL.

The chain carries TRBV5-1 and TRBJ2-1; either TRBD1 or TRBD2 may supply D (6 bases each). This CDR3 has 16 residues. Trimming took 1 base from V and 7 from J, leaving 18 bases between them. Germline loops: CDR1 SGHRS, CDR2 YFSETQ. The CDR3 spells CASSLRGDPSANEQFF. The CDR3 DNA reads TGCGCCAGCAGCTTGAGGGGGGACCCTAGCGCGAATGAGCAGTTCTTC.

The V gene is TRBV4-1, the J gene TRBJ2-7; no reliable D call. This CDR3 is 13 amino acids long. V was trimmed by 1 base and J by 2 bases, leaving 6 bases between them. Germline loops: CDR1 MGHRA, CDR2 YSYEKL. In DNA, the CDR3 is TGCGCCAGCAGCCAAGCCACTCCCTACGAGCAGTACTTC. Residues: CASSQATPYEQYF.

This chain joins TRBV18 and TRBJ2-1; 12 bases are a match to TRBD2. Germline V gives CDR1 KGHSH, CDR2 LQKENI. The CDR3 sequence is 17 residues long. V trimming: 4 bases; J trimming: 5 bases; junction bases outside the gene matches: 9. This chain's CDR3 is CASSRLTSGRSHNEQFF. In DNA, the CDR3 is TGTGCCAGCTCACGATTGACTAGCGGGAGATCCCACAATGAGCAGTTCTTC.

The chain has TRBV30 and TRBJ2-5; 8 nucleotides align to TRBD1. The germline V gene encodes CDR1 GTSNPN and CDR2 SVGIG (reference sequence). The V gene end was trimmed by 3 bases and the J gene end by 9 bases; junction bases not matched to a gene: 6. This CDR3 comprises 12 residues. CDR3 sequence: CAWRGQATAQYF. The CDR3 nucleotides are TGTGCCTGGAGGGGACAGGCAACTGCCCAGTACTTC.

This rearrangement joins TRBV2 to TRBJ2-7; D assignment may be TRBD1 or TRBD2 (5 bases each). CDR1 and CDR2 (germline): SNHLY, FYNNEI. The CDR3 is 13 amino acids. V lost 7 bases, J lost 3 bases, and 13 bases lay in between. CDR3 coding DNA: TGTGCCAGCACGAGGGGAAAACGCTACGAGCAGTACTTC. This sequence encodes CASTRGKRYEQYF.

The chain recombines TRBV7-8 with TRBJ1-6; the D is unclear. The CDR3 length is 17 residues. With 0 bases removed from V and 4 bases from J, the gap between germline ends came to 13 bases. Germline V lookup: CDR1 SGHVS, CDR2 FQNEAQ. Here the CDR3 reads CASSLARQAPYNSPLHF. The CDR3 DNA sequence: TGTGCCAGCAGCTTAGCAAGGCAGGCGCCATATAATTCACCCCTCCACTTT.

This chain uses TRBV7-2 with TRBJ1-2; 7 nucleotides match TRBD1. The germline gives CDR1 SGHTA, CDR2 FQGNSA. V dropped 2 bases and J dropped 3; count of bases not matched to a gene: 3. The CDR3 contains 14 residues. This CDR3 is CASSLTGADYGYTF. As DNA, the CDR3 is TGTGCCAGCAGCTTAACAGGGGCGGACTATGGCTACACCTTC.

The chain uses TRBV5-6 and TRBJ1-1; D is undetermined. Germline V gene sequence: CDR1 SGHDT, CDR2 YYEEEE. This CDR3 is 13 amino acids long. V lost 4 bases, J lost 1 base, and 8 bases lay in between. CDR3 bases: TGTGCCAGCAGCCCGGGCCCGAACACTGAAGCTTTCTTT. Encoded protein: CASSPGPNTEAFF.

This rearrangement joins TRBV27 to TRBJ2-7; possible D gene TRBD1, 6 bases. This CDR3 comprises 12 residues. The germline V gene has CDR1 MNHEY and CDR2 SMNVEV (reference sequence). Trimming shortened V by 3 bases and J by 6 bases, and 9 bases separated the two germline ends. CDR3 loop: CASSLPRGEQYF. In DNA, the CDR3 is TGTGCCAGCAGTTTGCCCAGGGGCGAGCAGTACTTC.

This clone has a single count. The V call is TRBV27, the J call TRBJ2-1, with D possibly being TRBD2 (6 bases). The germline gives CDR1 MNHEY, CDR2 SMNVEV (reference sequence). The CDR3 runs to 14 residues. Trimming pared 6 bases from V and 6 bases from J, leaving 15 bases between. The CDR3 DNA is TGTGCCAGCAGCCAACGGCTACTAGCCAATGAGCAGTTCTTC. Amino acid sequence: CASSQRLLANEQFF.

The genes are TRBV6-2 or TRBV6-3 and TRBJ1-2; 9 bases are a match to TRBD1. This CDR3 spans 14 amino acids. Germline CDR1 MNHEY, CDR2 SVGEGT. J lost 4 bases, V lost 5 bases, and 5 bases had no gene match. Here the CDR3 DNA reads TGTGCCAGCAGTCCCACAGGGGGCGGCTATGGCTACACCTTC. Protein sequence: CASSPTGGGYGYTF.